This TCR beta chain was captured by sequencing in a study of T-cell reconstitution after alpha-beta-depleted transplantation in children (dated by TCRdb to 2016 to 2017). General notes on the study: T-cell immune reconstitution after TCRalphabeta/CD19-depleted allogeneic hematopoietic cell transplantation in children was quantitatively tracked in the study by means of TCR repertoire profiling. Summary of the overall study and its limitations: The apparently early recovery of alphabetaT-cell counts about two months after transplant reportedly depended on only several hundred rapidly expanded clones that came from non-depleted graft cells. In some patients, the high TCRbeta diversity seen at day 60 was put down to recipient T cells and intrathymic progenitors that had survived conditioning. Over subsequent months, a decline in hyperexpanded clone frequencies was noted, and after one year, T-cell counts and TCRbeta diversity were mostly ascribed to newly produced T cells.

Libraries were constructed by PCR. The sample was run on an Illumina HiSeq 2500. TCR library preparation used molecular barcoding, with unique molecular identifiers applied to normalize quantification of the TCRbeta repertoire. In TCRdb, the public reads were trimmed at Q25 with fastp and aligned with MiXCR, with productive beta chains retained. Under each unique CDR3 protein, matching rows form one entry showing the most common genes and DNA. This sample comprises under 300,000 distinct CDR3 sequences, roughly 11% of them detected only once. The leading ten clones occupy roughly a quarter of the sample. The sample's treatment or condition label, in plain terms: allogeneic hematopoietic cell transplantation with graft depleted of TCRalphabeta T cells and CD19 B cells. The children who served as transplant recipients had been given grafts of TCRalphabeta/CD19-depleted allogeneic hematopoietic cells.

There are many counts of this clonotype. The target of this receptor is not known. Base qualities are missing; no much larger clone stands one base away. Per the germline V gene, SGHVS is the CDR1 and FQNEAQ is the CDR2. At the junction V is shortened by 1 base and J by 4 bases, with 11 bases in between. From its cysteine to its phenylalanine, the CDR3 spans 15 amino acids. Just CDR3 DNA is preserved here, 45 bases in frame from base 1. The TCR sequence derives from a male patient aged 2-15 years who had a stem cell transplant for chronic granulomatous disease, so the T cells may come from the graft donor. Sample: peripheral blood, taken 180 days after TCRalphabeta/CD19-depleted stem cell transplant. The sequence links TRBV7-8 to TRBJ2-1, with a tentative D gene TRBD1 over 6 matching bases. The nucleotide sequence reads TGTGCCAGCAGCTTAGGCGACAGGTATTACAATGAGCAGTTCTTC. This is translated as CASSLGDRYYNEQFF.